Here is one T cell receptor (beta chain) with its context. Assay used: immunoSEQ multiplex PCR; TCRdb lists only in-frame clones, some missing. The data show 30,000 or so clones, approximately 85% seen once. This entry belongs to a study of multiple sclerosis patients with progressive multifocal leukoencephalopathy. The sample's time point: time of PML onset. JC virus DNA in cerebrospinal fluid confirmed the PML diagnosis. After about 15 to 56 months on natalizumab, the natalizumab-treated patients developed PML. All patients had prior interferon beta, and all PML patients were female. At PML onset, T3 blood samples were taken. The TCR was taken from a woman aged 30 to 39 with progressive multifocal leukoencephalopathy. Sample: PBMCs, taken from a patient treated with natalizumab.

CDR3 region: CATTRTGSDIQYF. The CDR3 DNA follows: TGTGCCACTACGAGGACAGGGTCGGACATTCAGTACTTC. The chain links TRBV19 to TRBJ2-4, with 8 bases matching TRBD1. The CDR3 contains 13 residues. J gave up 8 bases and V 10 bases, and 10 bases lay outside the gene matches. The germline V gene encodes CDR1 LNHDA and CDR2 SQIVND (reference sequence).